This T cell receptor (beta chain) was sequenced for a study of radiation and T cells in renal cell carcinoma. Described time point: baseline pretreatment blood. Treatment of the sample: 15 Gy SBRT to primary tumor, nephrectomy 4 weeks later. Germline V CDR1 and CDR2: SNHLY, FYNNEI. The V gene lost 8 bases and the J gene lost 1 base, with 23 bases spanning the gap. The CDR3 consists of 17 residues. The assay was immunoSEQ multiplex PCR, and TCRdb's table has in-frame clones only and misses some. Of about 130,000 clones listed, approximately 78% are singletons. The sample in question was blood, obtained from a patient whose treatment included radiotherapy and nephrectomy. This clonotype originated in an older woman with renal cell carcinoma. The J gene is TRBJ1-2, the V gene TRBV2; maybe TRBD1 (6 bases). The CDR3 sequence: CASLPRDTSFNNYGYTF. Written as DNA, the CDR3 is TGTGCCAGCCTACCCCGGGACACAAGTTTCAATAACTATGGCTACACCTTC.